Listed here are 3 T cell receptor beta chains from one sample, sequenced in a study of blood T cell repertoires in COVID-19. The assay was immunoSEQ multiplex PCR, and TCRdb's table has in-frame clones only and misses some. The sample holds 200,000 to 250,000 clones, roughly nine tenths seen once. Specimen: PBMCs or T cells enriched from blood (not recorded which). These receptors came from a woman in her forties or fifties in a cohort exposed to, infected with or recovered from COVID-19 (not recorded which).

This clone is a singleton in its sample. This rearrangement joins TRBV11-3 to TRBJ2-4; maybe TRBD2 (6 bases). Germline V CDR1 and CDR2: SGHNT, YENEEA. The CDR3 length is 14 residues. V shed 5 bases and J shed 8 bases, with 16 bases lying between them. The CDR3 DNA reads TGTGCCAGCAGCCCGAACTCGGGGGTAGACATTCAGTACTTC. Its protein product is CASSPNSGVDIQYF. The full variable domain, completed using reference TRBV11-3 and TRBJ2-4, is EAGVVQSPRYKIIEKKQPVAFWCNPISGHNTLYWYLQNLGQGPELLIRYENEEAVDDSQLPKDRFSAERLKGVDSTLKIQPAELGDSAVYLCASSPNSGVDIQYFGAGTRLSVL.

The V and J genes are TRBV5-1 and TRBJ1-1, with TRBD1 matching over 8 bases. Germline V gives CDR1 SGHRS, CDR2 YFSETQ. V trimming: 4 bases; J trimming: 6 bases; junction bases outside the gene matches: 11. The CDR3 loop spans 15 amino acids. CDR3 bases: TGCGCCAGCAGCCGCGGGGCAGGGGGCGATTCTGAAGCTTTCTTT. Residues: CASSRGAGGDSEAFF.

V is TRBV7-9 and J is TRBJ1-1, with D perhaps TRBD1 (5 bases). CDR3 length: 15 amino acids. Germline V CDR1 and CDR2: SEHNR, FQNEAQ (reference sequence). Trimming removed 4 bases from V and 1 base from J, with 13 bases in between. The CDR3 is CASSYGRGQNTEAFF. CDR3 in DNA: TGTGCCAGCAGCTATGGAAGGGGCCAGAACACTGAAGCTTTCTTT. Full variable domain (rest looked up from reference TRBV7-9 and TRBJ1-1): DTGVSQNPRHKITKRGQNVTFRCDPISEHNRLYWYRQTLGQGPEFLTYFQNEAQLEKSRLLSDRFSAERPKGSFSTLEIQRTEQGDSAMYLCASSYGRGQNTEAFFGQGTRLTVV.